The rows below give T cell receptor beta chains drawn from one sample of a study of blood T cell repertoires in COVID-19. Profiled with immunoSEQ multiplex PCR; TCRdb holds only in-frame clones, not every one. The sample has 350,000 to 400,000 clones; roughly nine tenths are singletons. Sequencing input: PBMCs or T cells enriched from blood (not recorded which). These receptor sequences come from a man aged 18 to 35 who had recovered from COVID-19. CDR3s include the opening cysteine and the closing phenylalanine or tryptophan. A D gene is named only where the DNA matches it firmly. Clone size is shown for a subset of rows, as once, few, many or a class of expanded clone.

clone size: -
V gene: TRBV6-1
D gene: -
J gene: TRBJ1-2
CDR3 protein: CASSEGTATYGYTF
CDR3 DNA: TGTGCCAGCAGTGAAGGGACAGCAACGTATGGCTACACCTTC

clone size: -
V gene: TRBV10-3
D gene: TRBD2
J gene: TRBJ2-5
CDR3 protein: CAISDATAPGGETQYF
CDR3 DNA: TGTGCCATCAGCGATGCGACAGCCCCGGGAGGCGAGACCCAGTACTTC

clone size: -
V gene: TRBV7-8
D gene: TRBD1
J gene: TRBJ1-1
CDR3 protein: CASSPRQGPAEAFF
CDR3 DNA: TGTGCCAGCAGCCCTCGACAGGGACCAGCTGAAGCTTTCTTT

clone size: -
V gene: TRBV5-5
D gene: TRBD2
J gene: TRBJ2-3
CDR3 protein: CASSFGLAGGFSTDTQYF
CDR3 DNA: TGTGCCAGCAGCTTCGGACTAGCGGGGGGCTTTAGCACAGATACGCAGTATTTT

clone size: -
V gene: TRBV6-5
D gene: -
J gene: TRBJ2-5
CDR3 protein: CASKTEQETQYF
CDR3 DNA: TGTGCCAGCAAGACAGAACAAGAGACCCAGTACTTC

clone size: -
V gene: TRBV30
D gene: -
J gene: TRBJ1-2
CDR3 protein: CAWSVLGLSEGYTF
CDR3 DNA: TGTGCCTGGAGTGTACTCGGCCTCTCGGAGGGCTACACCTTC

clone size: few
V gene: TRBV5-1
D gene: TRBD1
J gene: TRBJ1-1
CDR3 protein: CASSLGDRGSNTEAFF
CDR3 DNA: TGCGCCAGCAGCTTGGGTGACAGGGGGTCGAACACTGAAGCTTTCTTT

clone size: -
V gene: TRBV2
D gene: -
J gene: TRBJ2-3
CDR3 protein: CASSESWYLGRDTQYF
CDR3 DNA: TGTGCCAGCAGTGAATCATGGTACTTGGGCAGAGATACGCAGTATTTT

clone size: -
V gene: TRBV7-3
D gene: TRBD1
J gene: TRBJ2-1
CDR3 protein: CASSQRGQGAFEQFF
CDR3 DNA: TGTGCCAGCAGCCAACGGGGACAGGGGGCTTTTGAGCAGTTCTTC

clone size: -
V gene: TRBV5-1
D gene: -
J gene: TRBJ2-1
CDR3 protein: CASSLAGNVGNEQFF
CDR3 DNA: TGCGCCAGCAGCTTGGCGGGAAACGTCGGGAATGAGCAGTTCTTC

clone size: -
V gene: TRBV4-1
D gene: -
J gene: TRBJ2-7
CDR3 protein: CASSPADRPTAGEQYF
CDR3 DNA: TGCGCCAGCAGCCCAGCCGACCGACCCACCGCGGGGGAGCAGTACTTC

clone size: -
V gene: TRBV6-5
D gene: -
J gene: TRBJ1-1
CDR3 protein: CASSWAGVGTEAFF
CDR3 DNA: TGTGCCAGCAGTTGGGCAGGGGTGGGCACTGAAGCTTTCTTT

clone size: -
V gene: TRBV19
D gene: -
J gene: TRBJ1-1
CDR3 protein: CASTQGSLNTEAFF
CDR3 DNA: TGTGCCAGTACCCAGGGATCCTTGAACACTGAAGCTTTCTTT

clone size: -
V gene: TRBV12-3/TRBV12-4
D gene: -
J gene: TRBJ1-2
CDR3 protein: CASSPGGGGYTF
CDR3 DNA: TGTGCCAGCAGCCCCGGGGGAGGCGGCTACACCTTC

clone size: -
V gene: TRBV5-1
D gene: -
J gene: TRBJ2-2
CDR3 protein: CASSLEQGFGELFF
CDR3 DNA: TGCGCCAGCAGCTTGGAACAGGGTTTCGGGGAGCTGTTTTTT

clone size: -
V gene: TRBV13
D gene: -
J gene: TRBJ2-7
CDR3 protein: CASSLVSLGSYEQYF
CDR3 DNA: TGTGCCAGCAGCTTAGTCAGCCTAGGCTCCTACGAGCAGTACTTC

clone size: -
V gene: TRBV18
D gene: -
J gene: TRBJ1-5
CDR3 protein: CASSRLNRTQHQHF
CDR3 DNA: TGTGCCAGCTCACGGCTAAACAGGACGCAGCACCAGCATTTT

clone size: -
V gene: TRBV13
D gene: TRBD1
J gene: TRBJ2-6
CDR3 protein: CASSLETGIISGANVLTF
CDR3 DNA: TGTGCCAGCAGCTTAGAGACAGGGATCATCTCTGGGGCCAACGTCCTGACTTTC

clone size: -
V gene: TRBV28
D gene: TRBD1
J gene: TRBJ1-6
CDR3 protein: CASRTTGATNNSPLHF
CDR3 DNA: TGTGCCAGCAGAACGACAGGGGCCACAAATAATTCACCCCTCCACTTT

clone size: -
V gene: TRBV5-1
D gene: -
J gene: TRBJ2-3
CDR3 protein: CASSLFRITDTQYF
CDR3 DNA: TGCGCCAGCAGCTTGTTCAGGATCACAGATACGCAGTATTTT

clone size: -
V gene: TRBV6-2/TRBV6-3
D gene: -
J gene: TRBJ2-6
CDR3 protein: CASSYSRGANVLTF
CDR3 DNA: TGTGCCAGCAGTTACTCGAGGGGGGCCAACGTCCTGACTTTC

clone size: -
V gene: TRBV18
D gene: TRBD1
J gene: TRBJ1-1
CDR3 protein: CASSLQGSPSTEAFF
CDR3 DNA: TGTGCCAGCTCACTACAGGGGTCCCCTAGCACTGAAGCTTTCTTT

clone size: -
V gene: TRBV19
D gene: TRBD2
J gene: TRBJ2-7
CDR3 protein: CASSIGTSGRVYEQYF
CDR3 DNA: TGTGCCAGTAGTATCGGGACTAGCGGGAGGGTCTACGAGCAGTACTTC

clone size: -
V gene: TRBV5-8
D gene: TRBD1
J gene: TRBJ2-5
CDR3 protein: CASSYDRGSETQYF
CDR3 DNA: TGTGCCAGCAGCTACGACAGGGGGAGTGAGACCCAGTACTTC

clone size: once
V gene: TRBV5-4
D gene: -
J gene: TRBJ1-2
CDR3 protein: CASRVDSDHYGYTF
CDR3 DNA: TGTGCCAGTAGAGTCGACAGCGACCACTATGGCTACACCTTC

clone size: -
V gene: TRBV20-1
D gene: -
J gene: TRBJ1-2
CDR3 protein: CSAQLGGLYTF
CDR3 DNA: TGCAGTGCTCAGTTGGGGGGGCTCTACACCTTC

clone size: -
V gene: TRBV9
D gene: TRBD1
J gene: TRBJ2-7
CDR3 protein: CASSSRTGVNEQYF
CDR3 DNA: TGTGCCAGCAGCTCGAGGACAGGGGTGAACGAGCAGTACTTC

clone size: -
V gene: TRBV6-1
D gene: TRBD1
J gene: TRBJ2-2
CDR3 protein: CASSENGQVRTGELFF
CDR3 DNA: TGTGCCAGCAGTGAAAACGGACAGGTGCGCACCGGGGAGCTGTTTTTT

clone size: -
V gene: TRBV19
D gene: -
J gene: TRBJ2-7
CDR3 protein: CASSMLPSGRPYEQYF
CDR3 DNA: TGTGCCAGTAGTATGTTACCCTCAGGGAGGCCCTACGAGCAGTACTTC

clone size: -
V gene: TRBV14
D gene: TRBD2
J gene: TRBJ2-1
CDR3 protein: CASSQDSLADEQFF
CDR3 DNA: TGTGCCAGCAGCCAAGATTCCCTAGCGGATGAGCAGTTCTTC

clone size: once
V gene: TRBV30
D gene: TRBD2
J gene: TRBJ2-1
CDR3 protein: CAWSVGLAGYNEQFF
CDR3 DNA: TGTGCCTGGAGTGTAGGGCTAGCGGGCTACAATGAGCAGTTCTTC

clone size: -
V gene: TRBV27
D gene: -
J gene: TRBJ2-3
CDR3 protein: CASSRSTDTQYF
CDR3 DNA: TGTGCCAGCAGTCGTAGCACAGATACGCAGTATTTT

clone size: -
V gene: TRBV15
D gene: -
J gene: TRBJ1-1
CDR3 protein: CATSSNPGGHTEAFF
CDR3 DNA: TGTGCCACCAGCAGTAATCCGGGCGGGCACACTGAAGCTTTCTTT

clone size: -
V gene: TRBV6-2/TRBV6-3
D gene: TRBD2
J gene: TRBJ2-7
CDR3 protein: CASSYHAPGTSVYEQYF
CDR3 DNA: TGTGCCAGCAGTTACCACGCTCCCGGGACTAGCGTGTACGAGCAGTACTTC

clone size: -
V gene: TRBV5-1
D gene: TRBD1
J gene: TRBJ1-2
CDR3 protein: CASSSGQGRNYGYTF
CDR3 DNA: TGCGCCAGCAGCTCCGGACAGGGGAGAAACTATGGCTACACCTTC

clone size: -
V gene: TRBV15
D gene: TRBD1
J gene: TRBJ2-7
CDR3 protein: CATSRDKRSRGNEQYF
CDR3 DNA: TGTGCCACCAGCAGAGATAAACGGAGCAGGGGGAACGAGCAGTACTTC

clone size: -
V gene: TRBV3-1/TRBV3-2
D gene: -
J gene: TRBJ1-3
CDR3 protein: CASSQAHGTSGNTIYF
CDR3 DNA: TGTGCCAGCAGCCAAGCCCACGGGACATCTGGAAACACCATATATTTT

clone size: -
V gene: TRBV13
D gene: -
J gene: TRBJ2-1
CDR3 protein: CASSSQQETRNNEQFF
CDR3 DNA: TGTGCCAGCAGCTCACAACAGGAAACGCGGAACAATGAGCAGTTCTTC

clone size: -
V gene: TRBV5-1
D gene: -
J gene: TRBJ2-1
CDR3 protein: CASSLDIYEQFF
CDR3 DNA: TGCGCCAGCAGCTTGGATATCTATGAGCAGTTCTTC

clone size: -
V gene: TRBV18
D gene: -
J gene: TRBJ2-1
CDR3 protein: CASSADRLNEQFF
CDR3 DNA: TGTGCCAGCTCAGCAGACAGGCTCAATGAGCAGTTCTTC

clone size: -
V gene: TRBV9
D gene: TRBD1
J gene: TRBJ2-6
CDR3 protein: CASSVGQGSSGANVLTF
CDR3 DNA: TGTGCCAGCAGCGTAGGACAGGGGAGCTCTGGGGCCAACGTCCTGACTTTC

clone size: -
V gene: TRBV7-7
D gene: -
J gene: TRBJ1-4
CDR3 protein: CASSLGLGANEKLFF
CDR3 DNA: TGTGCCAGCAGCTTAGGTTTAGGGGCGAATGAAAAACTGTTTTTT